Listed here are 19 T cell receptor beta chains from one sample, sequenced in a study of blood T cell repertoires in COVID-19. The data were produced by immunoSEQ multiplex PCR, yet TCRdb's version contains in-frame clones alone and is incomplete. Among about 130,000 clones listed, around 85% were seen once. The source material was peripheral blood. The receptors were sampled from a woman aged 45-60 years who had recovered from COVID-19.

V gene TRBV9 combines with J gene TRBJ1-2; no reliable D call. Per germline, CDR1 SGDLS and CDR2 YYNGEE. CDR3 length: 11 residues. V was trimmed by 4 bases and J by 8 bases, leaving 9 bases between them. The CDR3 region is CASSRSGGYTF. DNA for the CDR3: TGTGCCAGCAGCAGATCGGGGGGCTACACCTTC.

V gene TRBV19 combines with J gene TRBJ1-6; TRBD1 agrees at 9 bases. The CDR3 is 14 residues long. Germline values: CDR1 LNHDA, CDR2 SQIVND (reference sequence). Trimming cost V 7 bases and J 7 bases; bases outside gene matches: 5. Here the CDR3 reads CASTPGQGNSPLHF. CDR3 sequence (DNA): TGTGCCAGTACTCCGGGACAGGGCAATTCACCCCTCCACTTT.

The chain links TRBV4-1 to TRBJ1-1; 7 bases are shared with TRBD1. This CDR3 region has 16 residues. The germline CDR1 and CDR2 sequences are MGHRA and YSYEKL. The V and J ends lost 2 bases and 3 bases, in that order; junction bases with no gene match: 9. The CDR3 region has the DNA TGCGCCAGCAGCCAATTTTCAGGGGGTTATTACACTGAAGCTTTCTTT. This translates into CASSQFSGGYYTEAFF.

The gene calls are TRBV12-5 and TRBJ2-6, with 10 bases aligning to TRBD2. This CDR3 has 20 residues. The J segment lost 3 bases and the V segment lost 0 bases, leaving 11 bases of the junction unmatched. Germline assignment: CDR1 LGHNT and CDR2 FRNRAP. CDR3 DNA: TGTGCTAGTGGTTTGGTTGTGGCTAGCGGGAGCCGCGGTGGGGCCAACGTCCTGACTTTC. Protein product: CASGLVVASGSRGGANVLTF.

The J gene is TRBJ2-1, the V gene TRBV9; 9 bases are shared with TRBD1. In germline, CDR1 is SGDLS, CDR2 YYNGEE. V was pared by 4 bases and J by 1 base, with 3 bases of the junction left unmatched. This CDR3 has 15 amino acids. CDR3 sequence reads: CASSMGQGSYNEQFF. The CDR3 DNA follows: TGTGCCAGCAGCATGGGACAGGGTTCCTACAATGAGCAGTTCTTC.

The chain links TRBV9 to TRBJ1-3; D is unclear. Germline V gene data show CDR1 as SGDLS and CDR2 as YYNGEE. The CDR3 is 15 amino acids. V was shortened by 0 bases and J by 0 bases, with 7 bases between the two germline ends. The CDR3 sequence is CASSVVGSSGNTIYF. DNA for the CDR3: TGTGCCAGCAGCGTAGTAGGGAGCTCTGGAAACACCATATATTTT.

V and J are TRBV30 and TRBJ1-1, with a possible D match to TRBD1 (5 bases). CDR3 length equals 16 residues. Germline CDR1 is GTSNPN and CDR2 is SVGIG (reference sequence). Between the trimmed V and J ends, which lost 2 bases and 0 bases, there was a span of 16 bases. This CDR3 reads CAWSWHRLLMNTEAFF. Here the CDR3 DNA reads TGTGCCTGGAGTTGGCACAGGCTCCTCATGAACACTGAAGCTTTCTTT. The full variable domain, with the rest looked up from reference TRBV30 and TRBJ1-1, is SQTIHQWPATLVQPVGSPLSLECTVEGTSNPNLYWYRQAAGRGLQLLFYSVGIGQISSEVPQNLSASRPQDRQFILSSKKLLLSDSGFYLCAWSWHRLLMNTEAFFGQGTRLTVV.

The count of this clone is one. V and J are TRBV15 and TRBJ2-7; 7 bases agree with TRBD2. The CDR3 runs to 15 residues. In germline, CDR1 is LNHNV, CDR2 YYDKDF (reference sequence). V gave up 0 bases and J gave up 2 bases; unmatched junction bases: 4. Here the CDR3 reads CATSRETGGPYEQYF. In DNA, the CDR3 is TGTGCCACCAGCAGAGAGACGGGAGGCCCCTACGAGCAGTACTTC.

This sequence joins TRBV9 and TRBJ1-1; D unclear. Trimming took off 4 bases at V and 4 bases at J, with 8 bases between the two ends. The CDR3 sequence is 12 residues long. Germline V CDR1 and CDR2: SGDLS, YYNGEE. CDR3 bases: TGTGCCAGCAGCCTCCCCGGCACTGAAGCTTTCTTT. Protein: CASSLPGTEAFF.

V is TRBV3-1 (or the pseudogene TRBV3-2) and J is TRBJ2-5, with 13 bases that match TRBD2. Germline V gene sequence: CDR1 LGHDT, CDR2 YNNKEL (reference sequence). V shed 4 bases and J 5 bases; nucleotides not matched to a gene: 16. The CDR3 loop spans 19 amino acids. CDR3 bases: TGTGCCAGCAGCCGACGGACTAGCGGGGGAACCCGGATCCGGGAGACCCAGTACTTC. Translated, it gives CASSRRTSGGTRIRETQYF.

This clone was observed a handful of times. For the CDR3, the DNA is TGTGCCAGCAGCTTTAAACAGTTCCTGAACTCTGGAAACACCATATATTTT. Protein sequence: CASSFKQFLNSGNTIYF. The genes are TRBV5-8 and TRBJ1-3; D is uncertain. Germline V CDR1 and CDR2: SGHTS, YDEGEE. Deletions cut 2 bases from V and 0 bases from J, with 15 bases between. The length of the CDR3 is 17 residues.

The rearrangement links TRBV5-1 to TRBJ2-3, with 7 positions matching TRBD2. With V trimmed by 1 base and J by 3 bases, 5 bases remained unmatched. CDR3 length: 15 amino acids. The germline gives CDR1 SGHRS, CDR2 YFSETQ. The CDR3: CASSLYVGGTDTQYF. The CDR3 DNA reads TGCGCCAGCAGCTTGTATGTGGGAGGGACAGATACGCAGTATTTT.

The CDR3 loop is CASSLNVAGGLYEQYF. The DNA of the CDR3 is TGTGCCAGCAGCCTAAATGTAGCGGGAGGGCTATACGAGCAGTACTTC. This chain uses TRBV9 with TRBJ2-7; 11 positions agree with TRBD2. Losses at the gene ends were 4 bases for V and 4 bases for J; bases not matched to a gene: 10. The CDR3 runs 16 residues. Per the germline V gene, CDR1 is SGDLS and CDR2 is YYNGEE. Together with reference TRBV9 and TRBJ2-7, the CDR3 gives the full variable domain: DSGVTQTPKHLITATGQRVTLRCSPRSGDLSVYWYQQSLDQGLQFLIQYYNGEERAKGNILERFSAQQFPDLHSELNLSSLELGDSALYFCASSLNVAGGLYEQYFGPGTRLTVT.

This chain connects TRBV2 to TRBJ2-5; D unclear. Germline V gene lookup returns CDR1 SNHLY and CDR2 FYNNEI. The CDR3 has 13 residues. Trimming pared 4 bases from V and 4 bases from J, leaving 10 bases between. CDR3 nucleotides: TGTGCCAGCAGTGTGGTAATGAGAGAGACCCAGTACTTC. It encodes CASSVVMRETQYF.

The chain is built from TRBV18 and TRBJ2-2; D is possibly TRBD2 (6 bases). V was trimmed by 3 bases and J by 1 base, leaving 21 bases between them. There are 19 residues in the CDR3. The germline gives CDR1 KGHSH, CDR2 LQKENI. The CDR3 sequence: CASSPAGRSSVLNTGELFF. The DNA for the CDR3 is TGTGCCAGCTCACCGGCGGGACGTAGCTCCGTTTTGAACACCGGGGAGCTGTTTTTT. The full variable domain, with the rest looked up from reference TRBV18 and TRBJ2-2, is NAGVMQNPRHLVRRRGQEARLRCSPMKGHSHVYWYRQLPEEGLKFMVYLQKENIIDESGMPKERFSAEFPKEGPSILRIQQVVRGDSAAYFCASSPAGRSSVLNTGELFFGEGSRLTVL.

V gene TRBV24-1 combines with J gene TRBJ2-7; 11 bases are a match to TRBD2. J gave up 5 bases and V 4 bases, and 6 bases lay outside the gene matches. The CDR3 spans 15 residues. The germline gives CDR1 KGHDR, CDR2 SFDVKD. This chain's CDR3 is CATSEVAGGPDEQYF. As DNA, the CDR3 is TGTGCCACCAGTGAGGTAGCGGGAGGGCCGGACGAGCAGTACTTC.

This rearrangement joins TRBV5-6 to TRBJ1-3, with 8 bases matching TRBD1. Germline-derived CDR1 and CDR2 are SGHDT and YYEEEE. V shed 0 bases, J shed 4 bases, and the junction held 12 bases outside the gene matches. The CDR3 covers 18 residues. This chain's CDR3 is CASSLGPGTGVSGNTIYF. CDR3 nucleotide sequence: TGTGCCAGCAGCTTGGGCCCCGGGACAGGTGTTTCAGGAAACACCATATATTTT. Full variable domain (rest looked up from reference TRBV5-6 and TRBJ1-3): DAGVTQSPTHLIKTRGQQVTLRCSPKSGHDTVSWYQQALGQGPQFIFQYYEEEERQRGNFPDRFSGHQFPNYSSELNVNALLLGDSALYLCASSLGPGTGVSGNTIYFGEGSWLTVV.

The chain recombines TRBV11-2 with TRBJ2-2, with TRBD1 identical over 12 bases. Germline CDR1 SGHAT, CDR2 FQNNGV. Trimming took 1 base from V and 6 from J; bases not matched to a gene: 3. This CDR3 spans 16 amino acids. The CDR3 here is CASSLGGQGASGELFF. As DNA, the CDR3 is TGTGCCAGCAGCTTAGGGGGACAGGGGGCTTCCGGGGAGCTGTTTTTT. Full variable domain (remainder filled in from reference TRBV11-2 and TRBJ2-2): EAGVAQSPRYKIIEKRQSVAFWCNPISGHATLYWYQQILGQGPKLLIQFQNNGVVDDSQLPKDRFSAERLKGVDSTLKIQPAKLEDSAVYLCASSLGGQGASGELFFGEGSRLTVL.

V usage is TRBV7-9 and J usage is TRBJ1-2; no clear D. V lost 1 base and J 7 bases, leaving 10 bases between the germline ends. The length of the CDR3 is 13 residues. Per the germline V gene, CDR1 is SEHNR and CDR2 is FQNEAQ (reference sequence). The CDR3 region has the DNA TGTGCCAGCAGCTTAGAATCCCGCGGTGGCTACACCTTC. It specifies CASSLESRGGYTF.